These 29 T cell receptor beta chains were all obtained from the same sample, sequenced in a study of T-cell memory formation after mild COVID-19. One entry per CDR3 protein results from TCRdb running MiXCR on the 5' RACE reads. The sample holds hundreds of thousands of distinct CDR3 sequences, roughly 18% seen once. What was sequenced was PBMCs or a T cell subset sorted from them (not recorded which). These receptors were taken from a man between 18 and 29 years old who had mild COVID-19 (a few samples of this study predate the infection). Cell type and time point are not known.

This clonotype was picked up many times. The rearrangement uses TRBV5-1 and TRBJ1-6; D uncertain. From germline, CDR1 is SGHRS and CDR2 YFSETQ. V lost 0 bases and J lost 8, with 6 bases in between. This CDR3 region has 13 residues. CDR3 DNA sequence: TGCGCCAGCAGCTTGGATACAGATTCACCCCTCCACTTT. As protein: CASSLDTDSPLHF.

The chain is built from TRBV5-1 and TRBJ1-2; 7 nucleotides agree with TRBD1. Looked up from germline, CDR1 is SGHRS and CDR2 is YFSETQ. The CDR3 runs 13 residues. V lost 7 bases to trimming and J lost 2 bases; unmatched junction nucleotides: 5. CDR3 DNA: TGCGCCAGCTCGGGACAGAGAAACTATGGCTACACCTTC. This gives the protein CASSGQRNYGYTF.

This chain uses TRBV25-1 with TRBJ2-2; TRBD1 might be the D (6 bases). Looked up from germline, CDR1 is MGHDK and CDR2 is SYGVNS. CDR3 size: 17 residues. Trimming cost V 4 bases and J 7 bases, with 22 bases left between them. CDR3 DNA: TGTGCCAGCAGTGGCAAACAGGGTTTCGCGCACATCGGGGAGCTGTTTTTT. Encoded protein: CASSGKQGFAHIGELFF.

The rearrangement joins TRBV20-1 to TRBJ1-2, with D possibly being TRBD1 (6 bases). This CDR3 has 14 residues. The V end was cut by 6 bases, the J end by 3 bases, with 17 bases between. Looked up from germline, CDR1 is DFQATT and CDR2 is SNEGSKA (reference sequence). CDR3 nucleotides: TGCAGTGCCTCACCACAGACAGGTTACTATGGCTACACCTTC. Translated, it gives CSASPQTGYYGYTF.

This clonotype was recorded many times. The chain's CDR3 is CASSLDEGAGEETQYF. The CDR3 coding sequence is TGTGCCAGCAGTTTAGACGAAGGAGCGGGGGAAGAGACCCAGTACTTC. This chain links TRBV12-3 or TRBV12-4 with TRBJ2-5; 8 nucleotides align to TRBD2. V was pared by 1 base and J by 3 bases, with 7 bases of the junction left unmatched. The CDR3 runs to 16 residues.

This chain uses TRBV10-3 with TRBJ2-5, with 9 bases aligning to TRBD2. The V gene's germline CDR1 is ENHRY and CDR2 SYGVKD. The J segment lost 1 base and the V segment lost 4 bases, leaving 1 base of the junction unmatched. CDR3 length: 14 amino acids. The CDR3 loop is CAISALAGQETQYF. CDR3 coding DNA: TGTGCCATCAGTGCACTAGCGGGCCAAGAGACCCAGTACTTC.

In its sample, this clonotype was seen a few times. The rearrangement joins TRBV20-1 to TRBJ2-2, with D possibly TRBD2 on 6 matching bases. Trimming took off 4 bases at V and 7 bases at J, with 19 bases between the two ends. Per germline, CDR1 DFQATT and CDR2 SNEGSKA (reference sequence). The CDR3 loop spans 15 amino acids. In DNA form, the CDR3 reads TGCAGTGCTACGAATCCCGGGGGTCGAGGCGGGGAGCTGTTTTTT. Translating it yields CSATNPGGRGGELFF.

This clonotype has at least ten counts. The V call is TRBV7-6, the J call TRBJ2-1; D is unresolved. Germline CDR1 SGHVS, CDR2 FNYEAQ. Trimming cost V 3 bases and J 8 bases, with 5 bases left between them. The CDR3 is 11 residues long. The CDR3 region has the DNA TGTGCCAGCAGCTTTGGCTATGAGCAGTTCTTC. Amino acid sequence: CASSFGYEQFF.

V usage is TRBV6-5 and J usage is TRBJ2-3; D is possibly TRBD2 (5 bases). Germline CDR1 reads MNHEY; CDR2 reads SVGAGI. The CDR3 has 15 residues. Trimming removed 0 bases from V and 6 bases from J, with 13 bases in between. The CDR3 loop reads CASSYSPGRTDTQYF. The CDR3 region has the DNA TGTGCCAGCAGTTACTCTCCGGGGAGAACCGATACGCAGTATTTT.

This clonotype was observed a handful of times. The chain uses TRBV7-9 and TRBJ2-5; D gene unclear. The CDR3 extends over 13 amino acids. Germline-derived CDR1 and CDR2 are SEHNR and FQNEAQ (reference sequence). V was pared by 5 bases and J by 5 bases, with 12 bases between. The CDR3 is CASSPDIEETQYF. DNA of the CDR3: TGTGCCAGCAGCCCGGATATAGAGGAGACCCAGTACTTC. Full variable domain (outside the CDR3, taken from reference TRBV7-9 and TRBJ2-5): DTGVSQNPRHKITKRGQNVTFRCDPISEHNRLYWYRQTLGQGPEFLTYFQNEAQLEKSRLLSDRFSAERPKGSFSTLEIQRTEQGDSAMYLCASSPDIEETQYFGPGTRLLVL.

Only a few counts were recorded for this clonotype. This chain links TRBV6-2 or TRBV6-3 with TRBJ1-2; 7 positions match TRBD1. J was trimmed by 5 bases and V by 0 bases; bases with no gene match: 9. Per germline, CDR1 MNHEY and CDR2 SVGEGT. The CDR3 runs 16 residues. The CDR3 nucleotides read TGTGCCAGCAGTTACTCGTGGAGGGGGCCGGGATATGGCTACACCTTC. Amino acids: CASSYSWRGPGYGYTF.

Only a few counts were recorded for this clonotype. The chain links TRBV6-2 or TRBV6-3 to TRBJ2-5; no reliable D call. Trimming took off 6 bases at V and 5 bases at J, with 13 bases between the two ends. Germline loops: CDR1 MNHEY, CDR2 SVGEGT. This CDR3 spans 13 amino acids. The CDR3 reads CASRRTVGETQYF. CDR3 in DNA: TGTGCCAGCAGACGGACGGTGGGGGAGACCCAGTACTTC.

This clonotype was seen a few times. Germline is not matched at one junction end, which may reflect a read error. J is TRBJ2-4 and V is TRBV7-9; 9 bases line up with TRBD1. CDR1 is SEHNR, CDR2 FQNEAQ, per germline (reference sequence). The CDR3 covers 12 residues. The CDR3 DNA reads as TGTGCCAGCAGCACCGCCGGGACAGGGAAGGTGTTC. It translates to CASSTAGTGKVF. The full variable domain, in which reference TRBV7-9 and TRBJ2-4 provide the parts outside the CDR3, is DTGVSQNPRHKITKRGQNVTFRCDPISEHNRLYWYRQTLGQGPEFLTYFQNEAQLEKSRLLSDRFSAERPKGSFSTLEIQRTEQGDSAMYLCASSTAGTGKVFGAGTRLSVL.

This clonotype was detected a few times. This may be a read error: a much more frequent sequence differs by one nucleotide. The rearrangement links TRBV11-2 to TRBJ1-2, with D perhaps matching TRBD1 (5 bases). The CDR3 extends over 12 amino acids. V was pared by 5 bases and J by 4 bases, with 8 bases between. Germline V gene lookup returns CDR1 SGHAT and CDR2 FQNNGV. The CDR3 here is CASSRDGYGYTF. The CDR3 nucleotides read TGTGCCAGCAGCCGGGACGGCTATGGCTACACCTTC.

The chain uses TRBV25-1 and TRBJ2-5; D may correspond to TRBD1 or TRBD2 (6 bases each). CDR3 size: 14 residues. Germline V gene lookup returns CDR1 MGHDK and CDR2 SYGVNS. The germline V and J ends were trimmed by 3 bases and 5 bases, with 13 bases remaining between them. CDR3 protein: CASSDVRGRETQYF. The DNA for the CDR3 is TGTGCCAGCAGTGATGTTAGGGGGAGGGAGACCCAGTACTTC.

This clonotype was detected only a few times. The V and J genes are TRBV29-1 and TRBJ2-1; 9 bases line up with TRBD1. This CDR3 is 13 amino acids long. The germline V gene has CDR1 SQVTM and CDR2 ANQGSEA. Losses at the gene ends were 6 bases for V and 8 bases for J; bases not matched to a gene: 8. As DNA, the CDR3 is TGCAGCGTCCGGGACAGGGCCTTGGATGAGCAGTTCTTC. This encodes CSVRDRALDEQFF.

This clonotype was found a few times. The chain recombines TRBV6-5 with TRBJ1-1; D is perhaps TRBD1 (6 bases). The V end lost 2 bases, the J end lost 9 bases, and 13 bases lay between the germline ends. The CDR3 spans 13 residues. Germline CDR1 reads MNHEY; CDR2 reads SVGAGI. CDR3 sequence reads: CASSYQGLSQAFF. The CDR3 DNA sequence: TGTGCCAGCAGTTACCAGGGGCTGAGTCAAGCTTTCTTT.

This clonotype was seen more than once but under ten times. The rearrangement links TRBV12-3 or TRBV12-4 to TRBJ1-5; no reliable D call. Trimming left V 2 bases short and J 6 bases short, with 14 bases between. This CDR3 region has 15 residues. The CDR3 DNA follows: TGTGCCAGCAGTTTAACCAATTCTGAAGGTCAGCCCCAGCATTTT. Translated: CASSLTNSEGQPQHF.

The table lists this clonotype with a few counts. The rearrangement uses TRBV20-1 and TRBJ2-2, with 9 bases fitting TRBD2. CDR1 is DFQATT and CDR2 is SNEGSKA in the germline V gene (reference sequence). With 3 bases clipped from V and 4 bases from J, the junction kept 3 bases outside the gene matches. The CDR3 totals 14 residues. CDR3: CSASVGLATGELFF. DNA of the CDR3: TGCAGTGCTAGCGTGGGACTAGCCACCGGGGAGCTGTTTTTT.

J is TRBJ1-1 and V is TRBV20-1; D ambiguous. CDR1 DFQATT and CDR2 SNEGSKA come from the germline V gene (reference sequence). V was shortened by 1 base and J by 3 bases, with 12 bases between the two germline ends. CDR3 size: 14 residues. The CDR3 DNA reads TGCAGTGCTAGAGTTAAAGGGTATCACACTGAAGCTTTCTTT. It translates to CSARVKGYHTEAFF.

In its sample, this clonotype was seen a few times. The V gene is TRBV7-6, the J gene TRBJ2-2, with D unresolved. V was pared by 5 bases and J by 4 bases, with 17 bases between. CDR1 and CDR2 from the germline V gene are SGHVS and FNYEAQ. The CDR3 consists of 16 residues. Written as DNA, the CDR3 is TGTGCCAGCAGCCAACTCTTGAGTGCGATCACCGGGGAGCTGTTTTTT. It codes for CASSQLLSAITGELFF. Drawing the rest from reference TRBV7-6 and TRBJ2-2, the complete variable domain is GAGVSQSPRYKVTKRGQDVALRCDPISGHVSLYWYRQALGQGPEFLTYFNYEAQQDKSGLPNDRFSAERPEGSISTLTIQRTEQRDSAMYRCASSQLLSAITGELFFGEGSRLTVL.

This chain uses TRBV10-1 with TRBJ1-1; D perhaps matches TRBD1 (5 bases). Germline lookup yields CDR1 WNHNN and CDR2 SYGVQD (reference sequence). The CDR3 spans 16 residues. V lost 4 bases, J lost 3 bases, and 18 bases lay in between. The chain's CDR3 is CASSVGVGARDTEAFF. DNA of the CDR3: TGCGCCAGCAGTGTCGGGGTGGGAGCCAGGGACACTGAAGCTTTCTTT.

The chain joins TRBV6-5 to TRBJ2-5; D perhaps matches TRBD2 (5 bases). The CDR3 is 14 residues long. Germline assignment: CDR1 MNHEY and CDR2 SVGAGI. With 4 bases removed from V and 4 bases from J, the gap between germline ends came to 13 bases. In nucleotides, the CDR3 is TGTGCCAGCAGTTCCGGACTCAGGCTAGAGACCCAGTACTTC. Its translation is CASSSGLRLETQYF.

CDR3 DNA sequence: TGCGCCAGCAGCCCCATGGAAAACACAGATACGCAGTATTTT. Its protein is CASSPMENTDTQYF. The chain couples TRBV5-1 to TRBJ2-3; D is undetermined. The V end was cut by 4 bases, the J end by 2 bases, with 11 bases between. The length of the CDR3 is 14 residues. CDR1 and CDR2 from the germline V gene are SGHRS and YFSETQ.

The J gene is TRBJ2-7, the V gene TRBV5-1, with D perhaps TRBD2 (5 bases). The CDR3 sequence is 13 residues long. V was clipped by 4 bases and J by 5 bases, with 13 bases between them. Germline assignment: CDR1 SGHRS and CDR2 YFSETQ. Written as DNA, the CDR3 is TGCGCCAGCAGCGGTCCCGGGAACCACGAGCAGTACTTC. Protein product: CASSGPGNHEQYF.

This clonotype has more than one count but fewer than ten. This chain connects TRBV3-1 to TRBJ1-1; tentative D call: TRBD1 (5 bases). This CDR3 spans 14 amino acids. The germline gives CDR1 LGHDT, CDR2 YNNKEL (reference sequence). V was trimmed by 7 bases and J by 0 bases, leaving 12 bases between them. CDR3 residues: CASTLTDMNTEAFF. CDR3 nucleotides: TGTGCCAGCACCCTGACAGACATGAACACTGAAGCTTTCTTT.

Ten or more counts support this clonotype. CDR3: CASSSGLASDGSYNEQFF. The DNA of the CDR3 is TGTGCCAGCAGCTCGGGACTAGCGAGCGATGGTTCCTACAATGAGCAGTTCTTC. The chain carries TRBV7-9 and TRBJ2-1; 10 nucleotides align to TRBD2. Germline values: CDR1 SEHNR, CDR2 FQNEAQ (reference sequence). V lost 4 bases and J lost 1; bases outside the gene matches: 10. The CDR3 has 18 residues.

The sample holds a few counts of this clonotype. The J gene is TRBJ1-6, the V gene TRBV7-9, with 7 bases that match TRBD1. Germline lookup yields CDR1 SEHNR and CDR2 FQNEAQ (reference sequence). V dropped 5 bases and J dropped 6; count of bases not matched to a gene: 7. The CDR3 runs to 15 residues. As DNA, the CDR3 is TGTGCCAGCAGCCGATACGGGACAGTTAATTCACCCCTCCACTTT. This gives the protein CASSRYGTVNSPLHF.

Only a few counts were recorded for this clonotype. The chain recombines TRBV15 with TRBJ1-2, with unresolved D. Deletions cut 5 bases from V and 4 bases from J, with 11 bases between. Germline V lookup: CDR1 LNHNV, CDR2 YYDKDF (reference sequence). The CDR3 runs 13 residues. The CDR3 loop is CATSDGEFYGYTF. The CDR3 DNA is TGTGCCACCAGCGATGGGGAGTTCTATGGCTACACCTTC.